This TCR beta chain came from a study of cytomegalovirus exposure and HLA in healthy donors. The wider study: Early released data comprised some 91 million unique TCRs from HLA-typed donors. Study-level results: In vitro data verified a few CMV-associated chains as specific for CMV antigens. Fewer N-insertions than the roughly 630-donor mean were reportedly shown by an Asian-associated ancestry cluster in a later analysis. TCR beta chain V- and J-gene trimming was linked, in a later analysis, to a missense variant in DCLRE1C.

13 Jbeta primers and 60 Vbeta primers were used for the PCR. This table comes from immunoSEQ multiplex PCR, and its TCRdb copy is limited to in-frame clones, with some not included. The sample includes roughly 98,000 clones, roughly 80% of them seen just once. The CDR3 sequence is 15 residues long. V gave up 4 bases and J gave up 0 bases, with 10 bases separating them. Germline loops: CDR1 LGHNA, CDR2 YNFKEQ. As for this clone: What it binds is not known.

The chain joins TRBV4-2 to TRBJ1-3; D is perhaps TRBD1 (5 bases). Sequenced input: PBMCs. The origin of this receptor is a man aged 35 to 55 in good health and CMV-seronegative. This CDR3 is CASSLGPSSGNTIYF. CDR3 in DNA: TGTGCCAGCAGCCTGGGGCCTAGCTCTGGAAACACCATATATTTT.